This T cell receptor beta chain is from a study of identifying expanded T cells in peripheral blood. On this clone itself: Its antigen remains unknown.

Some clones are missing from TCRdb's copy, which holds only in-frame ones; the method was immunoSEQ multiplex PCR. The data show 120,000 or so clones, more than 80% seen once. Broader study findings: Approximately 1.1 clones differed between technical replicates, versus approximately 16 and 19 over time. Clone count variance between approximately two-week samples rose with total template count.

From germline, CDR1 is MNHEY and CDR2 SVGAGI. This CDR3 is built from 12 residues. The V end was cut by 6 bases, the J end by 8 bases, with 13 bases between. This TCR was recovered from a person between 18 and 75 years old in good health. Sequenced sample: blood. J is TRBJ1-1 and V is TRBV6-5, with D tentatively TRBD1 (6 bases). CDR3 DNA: TGTGCCAGCAGCTGGGGGCGGCGAGAAGCTTTCTTT. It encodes CASSWGRREAFF.